The clone carrying this T cell receptor (beta chain) was picked up a small number of times. This entry belongs to a study of patients and donors after allogeneic stem cell transplantation. The germline gives CDR1 SGHNT, CDR2 YYREEE (reference sequence). V lost 7 bases and J 4 bases, leaving 13 bases between the germline ends. The length of the CDR3 is 13 residues. TCRdb used MiXCR to reprocess the RT-PCR reads, holding one entry per CDR3 protein. Among about a million distinct CDR3 sequences listed, 15% to 20% were seen once. The chain is built from TRBV5-4 and TRBJ2-3; D ambiguous. This TCR derives from a human donor who was either an allogeneic HSCT recipient or a stem cell or donor lymphocyte infusion donor (not recorded which). It is not recorded whose cells these are; they may come from a transplant donor. Sequencing was performed on blood, either unsorted or a sorted T cell fraction (not recorded which). CDR3 coding DNA: TGTGCCAGCGGCCGGGTTATAGCAGATACGCAGTATTTT. This translates into CASGRVIADTQYF. The whole variable domain, remainder taken from reference TRBV5-4 and TRBJ2-3, is ETGVTQSPTHLIKTRGQQVTLRCSSQSGHNTVSWYQQALGQGPQFIFQYYREEENGRGNFPPRFSGLQFPNYSSELNVNALELDDSALYLCASGRVIADTQYFGPGTRLTVL.